Below are 30 T cell receptor beta chains sequenced from a single sample in a study of T cells in Graves' hyperthyroidism and ophthalmopathy. What was amplified from RNA transcripts were TCR beta CDR3 regions. Using the HTBI primer set, a first-round RT-PCR was run on the TCR CDR3. TCRdb called the multiplex PCR reads again in MiXCR, with one record for every CDR3 protein. The sample includes roughly 720,000 distinct CDR3 sequences, approximately 15% of them seen just once. The sample comprised blood. These TCRs come from a man aged 45-60 years with Graves' hyperthyroidism.

This clonotype was seen repeatedly, ten times or more. The rearrangement links TRBV2 to TRBJ2-3; 7 bases match TRBD1. This CDR3 is built from 16 residues. With 5 bases clipped from V and 5 bases from J, the junction kept 13 bases outside the gene matches. Germline assignment: CDR1 SNHLY and CDR2 FYNNEI. CDR3 sequence (DNA): TGTGCCAGCAGTACATCCGGGACAGAGGGGGAAGATACGCAGTATTTT. This translates into CASSTSGTEGEDTQYF.

This clonotype was detected many times. The chain has TRBV24-1 and TRBJ2-5; possibly TRBD1 for D (6 bases). This CDR3 is built from 14 residues. Germline V gives CDR1 KGHDR, CDR2 SFDVKD. Trimming stripped 2 bases from V and 1 base from J, with 7 bases between. CDR3 DNA: TGTGCCACCAGTGATTCGGACAGCCAAGAGACCCAGTACTTC. It yields the protein CATSDSDSQETQYF.

This clonotype was seen only a few times. J is TRBJ1-5 and V is TRBV12-3 or TRBV12-4, with unresolved D. V was cut by 8 bases and J by 1 base, with 15 bases left in between. This CDR3 spans 15 amino acids. Here the CDR3 DNA reads TGTGCCAGCGGGTTCGGAGATATGAGCAATCAGCCCCAGCATTTT. Its protein product is CASGFGDMSNQPQHF.

In this sample, this clonotype turned up many times. This chain links TRBV2 with TRBJ2-6; weak D call: TRBD1 (6 bases). The CDR3 sequence is 17 residues long. The germline CDR1 and CDR2 sequences are SNHLY and FYNNEI. The ends were cut back, 4 bases at V and 0 bases at J, with 13 bases in the middle. CDR3 protein: CASSVQGWSSGANVLTF. Here the CDR3 DNA reads TGTGCCAGCAGTGTGCAGGGGTGGTCCTCTGGGGCCAACGTCCTGACTTTC.

This clonotype was observed a handful of times. CDR3 in DNA: TGTGCCATCAGTGAGTCTTCAGAAAAACTGTTTTTT. This encodes CAISESSEKLFF. The V call is TRBV10-3, the J call TRBJ1-4; D uncertain. This CDR3 has 12 amino acids. V shed 0 bases and J shed 8 bases, with 4 bases lying between them. Germline loops: CDR1 ENHRY, CDR2 SYGVKD.

Of note for this clonotype: A much larger clone differs from this one at a single base, so this may be a read error. Because it lacks the conserved phenylalanine or tryptophan at the end, this CDR3 is likely a read error. The chain joins TRBV7-3 to TRBJ2-3; D is tentatively TRBD1 or TRBD2 (5 bases each). Trimming took 5 bases from V and 0 from J, leaving 15 bases between them. CDR3 length: 16 residues. Germline V gene sequence: CDR1 SGHTA, CDR2 FQGTGA. In nucleotides, the CDR3 is TGTGCCAGCAGCCCCAAACTTCGGGGCAGCACAGATACGCAGTATTGT. Translated: CASSPKLRGSTDTQYC.

This clonotype was recorded at least ten times. The J gene is TRBJ2-7, the V gene TRBV28; TRBD2 aligns across 7 bases. This CDR3 contains 14 residues. Germline loops: CDR1 MDHEN, CDR2 SYDVKM. Trimming took 8 bases from V and 6 from J; bases not matched to a gene: 13. This chain's CDR3 is CASGPGREFREQYF. The CDR3 bases are TGTGCCAGCGGGCCAGGGAGGGAGTTCCGCGAGCAGTACTTC.

The gene calls are TRBV28 and TRBJ2-2, with 12 bases that match TRBD2. The germline gives CDR1 MDHEN, CDR2 SYDVKM. V dropped 6 bases and J dropped 6; count of bases not matched to a gene: 8. This CDR3 is 16 amino acids long. The CDR3 DNA is TGTGCCAGCAGCGCCATAAGACTAGCGGGAGCCGGGGAGCTGTTTTTT. Translating it yields CASSAIRLAGAGELFF.

V gene TRBV18 combines with J gene TRBJ2-5; no firm D call. Germline CDR1 KGHSH, CDR2 LQKENI. V lost 1 base and J 2 bases, leaving 14 bases between the germline ends. The CDR3 is 16 amino acids. In DNA form, the CDR3 reads TGTGCCAGCTCACCACGTGGAAGTCCAACTCAAGAGACCCAGTACTTC. This sequence encodes CASSPRGSPTQETQYF.

This clonotype has ten or more counts. This chain links TRBV20-1 with TRBJ1-2; unclear D gene. The germline gives CDR1 DFQATT, CDR2 SNEGSKA (reference sequence). CDR3 length: 14 amino acids. The V gene lost 1 base and the J gene lost 3 bases, with 12 bases spanning the gap. The CDR3 loop reads CSARVRDGDYGYTF. The CDR3 bases are TGCAGTGCTAGAGTGAGGGATGGAGACTATGGCTACACCTTC.

Of note for this clonotype: A much larger clone lies a single base off, so this may be a read error. This sequence joins TRBV14 and TRBJ2-3; no clear D. Germline V CDR1 and CDR2: SGHDN, FVKESK. The CDR3 is 17 residues long. CDR3: CASGQDGLADSTDTQYF. The CDR3 coding sequence is TGTGCCAGCGGCCAGGACGGGCTTGCAGATAGCACAGATACGCAGTATTTT.

As for this clonotype: A read error may be the cause here, since a much bigger clone is one base away. The V call is TRBV28, the J call TRBJ2-7; a weak D match, TRBD2 (5 bases). This CDR3 has 14 residues. Germline-derived CDR1 and CDR2 are MDHEN and SYDVKM. Trimming removed 10 bases at V and 2 bases at J, with 18 bases between. CDR3 residues: CATHLTSGTYEQYF. DNA for the CDR3: TGTGCCACCCATCTGACGAGCGGCACCTACGAGCAGTACTTC.

This clonotype occurred many times. The V call is TRBV10-3, the J call TRBJ2-3; D ambiguous. This CDR3 contains 13 residues. In germline, CDR1 is ENHRY, CDR2 SYGVKD. Trimming pared 4 bases from V and 4 bases from J, leaving 9 bases between. Here the CDR3 reads CAISVGAADTQYF. DNA of the CDR3: TGTGCCATCAGTGTTGGTGCGGCAGATACGCAGTATTTT.

This clonotype appeared many times. The rearrangement uses TRBV12-3 or TRBV12-4 and TRBJ1-1; D is possibly TRBD1 (6 bases). CDR3 length: 13 residues. The V end was cut by 7 bases, the J end by 6 bases, with 15 bases between. Written as DNA, the CDR3 is TGTGCCAGCATTCCCGGGGGCTTCCCTGAAGCTTTCTTT. Protein: CASIPGGFPEAFF.

This clonotype was seen more than once but under ten times. J is TRBJ2-7 and V is TRBV20-1, with 9 bases identical to TRBD2. After removal of 2 bases from V and 1 base from J, the junction contained 6 bases not matched to a gene. Germline CDR1 and CDR2: DFQATT and SNEGSKA (reference sequence). CDR3 length equals 15 residues. The CDR3, as DNA: TGCAGTGCTAGAATGTGGCGGGAGGGGTCCTACGAGCAGTACTTC. The encoded protein is CSARMWREGSYEQYF.

This clonotype came up a few times. The chain combines TRBV7-9 with TRBJ1-6, with D unresolved. CDR3 length equals 13 residues. CDR1 and CDR2 from the germline V gene are SEHNR and FQNEAQ (reference sequence). V was pared by 5 bases and J by 4 bases, with 6 bases between. This CDR3 is CASSVRYNSPLHF. DNA for the CDR3: TGTGCCAGCAGCGTGAGGTATAATTCACCCCTCCACTTT.

This clonotype has ten or more counts. This chain connects TRBV14 to TRBJ2-1, with D perhaps TRBD1 or TRBD2 (5 bases each). Germline V CDR1 and CDR2: SGHDN, FVKESK. The CDR3 spans 14 residues. The ends were cut back, 4 bases at V and 4 bases at J, with 11 bases in the middle. CDR3 nucleotides: TGTGCCAGCAGCCGGGAGTGGGGGTACAATGAGCAGTTCTTC. This gives the protein CASSREWGYNEQFF.

The chain joins TRBV10-3 to TRBJ2-5, with TRBD2 matching 11 bases. Per the germline V gene, CDR1 is ENHRY and CDR2 is SYGVKD. J was trimmed by 7 bases and V by 9 bases; bases with no gene match: 7. The CDR3 runs to 13 residues. The CDR3 coding sequence is TGTGCCATAAAGACTAGCGGGATGGGGACCCAGTACTTC. It yields the protein CAIKTSGMGTQYF.

This clonotype occurred a few times. This sequence may be a read error, since a much larger clone differs from it by one base. The genes are TRBV28 and TRBJ2-5; perhaps TRBD2 as D (6 bases). Germline V gene lookup returns CDR1 MDHEN and CDR2 SYDVKM. The length of the CDR3 is 16 residues. Trimming removed 8 bases at V and 5 bases at J, with 24 bases between. The CDR3 here is CASGVTGGTSGETQYF. The DNA for the CDR3 is TGTGCCAGCGGTGTCACCGGGGGAACGTCGGGGGAGACCCAGTACTTC.

The chain combines TRBV7-2 with TRBJ2-2; 9 nucleotides match TRBD2. This CDR3 contains 16 residues. With 2 bases clipped from V and 2 bases from J, the junction kept 3 bases outside the gene matches. Germline assignment: CDR1 SGHTA and CDR2 FQGNSA. CDR3 amino acids: CASSLSSGSNTGELFF. The CDR3 DNA follows: TGTGCCAGCAGCTTAAGTAGCGGGAGTAACACCGGGGAGCTGTTTTTT.

The J gene is TRBJ2-1, the V gene TRBV20-1; TRBD2 matches 7 bases. V dropped 4 bases and J dropped 4; count of bases not matched to a gene: 10. Germline CDR1 reads DFQATT; CDR2 reads SNEGSKA (reference sequence). The CDR3 runs 15 residues. CDR3 amino acids: CSATEGRAFYNEQFF. In nucleotides, the CDR3 is TGCAGTGCTACTGAAGGGAGGGCCTTTTACAATGAGCAGTTCTTC.

This clonotype was seen many times. The rearrangement joins TRBV28 to TRBJ2-3; D is possibly TRBD1 or TRBD2 (5 bases each). Deletions cut 1 base from V and 9 bases from J, with 20 bases between. Germline V gene lookup returns CDR1 MDHEN and CDR2 SYDVKM. The CDR3 is made up of 16 amino acids. CDR3 sequence: CASSLFPGPNSWTQYF. The CDR3 DNA reads TGTGCCAGCAGTTTATTCCCGGGACCCAATTCTTGGACGCAGTATTTT.

The sample holds many counts of this clonotype. The chain uses TRBV30 and TRBJ2-5, with D unclear. CDR1 and CDR2 from the germline V gene are GTSNPN and SVGIG (reference sequence). The CDR3 has 16 residues. The ends were cut back, 0 bases at V and 7 bases at J, with 21 bases in the middle. CDR3 in DNA: TGTGCCTGGAGTGTCCTTAACCCCGGGCCGTCAGGGACCCAGTACTTC. Translation: CAWSVLNPGPSGTQYF.

This clonotype was picked up many times. For the CDR3, the DNA is TGCAGTGCAACCGGGACTAGCGAACTTCCCCAACTCTCCTACGAGCAGTACTTC. Its protein is CSATGTSELPQLSYEQYF. The V call is TRBV20-1, the J call TRBJ2-7; 10 bases are a match to TRBD2. The V gene end was trimmed by 6 bases and the J gene end by 0 bases; junction bases not matched to a gene: 17. CDR1 DFQATT and CDR2 SNEGSKA come from the germline V gene (reference sequence). The CDR3 is 18 residues long.

In its sample, this clonotype was seen many times. The chain employs TRBV5-1 and TRBJ2-7; 9 positions match TRBD2. The junction had 5 bases not matched to a gene; V was cut back by 8 bases and J by 2 bases. The CDR3 spans 13 residues. Germline loops: CDR1 SGHRS, CDR2 YFSETQ. CDR3 residues: CASRLAVTYEQYF. Written as DNA, the CDR3 is TGCGCCAGTAGACTAGCGGTAACCTACGAGCAGTACTTC.

This clonotype was recorded a few times. The chain carries TRBV20-1 and TRBJ2-7, with 8 bases aligning to TRBD1. CDR3 length: 15 amino acids. CDR1 and CDR2 (germline): DFQATT, SNEGSKA (reference sequence). V lost 3 bases, J lost 0 bases, and 7 bases stayed unmatched. CDR3 loop: CSASMTGDPSYEQYF. The CDR3 coding sequence is TGCAGTGCTAGCATGACAGGGGACCCCTCCTACGAGCAGTACTTC.

This clonotype was observed many times. The rearrangement links TRBV6-1 to TRBJ1-2, with TRBD1 matching over 10 bases. Germline assignment: CDR1 MNHNS and CDR2 SASEGT. The trim removed 6 bases at V and 1 base at J, leaving 2 bases unmatched. CDR3 length: 14 residues. CDR3 sequence: CASRRDRGNYGYTF. CDR3 nucleotides: TGTGCCAGCAGAAGGGACAGGGGTAACTATGGCTACACCTTC.

In nucleotides, the CDR3 is TGTGCCAGCAGCCGACAGGAAAACACCGGGGAGCTGTTTTTT. Protein: CASSRQENTGELFF. The chain has TRBV28 and TRBJ2-2; perhaps TRBD1 as D (6 bases). Trimming took off 6 bases at V and 2 bases at J, with 10 bases between the two ends. The CDR3 has 14 residues. CDR1 is MDHEN and CDR2 is SYDVKM in the germline V gene.

This clonotype was counted between two and nine times. The chain has TRBV7-6 and TRBJ1-1, with a possible D match to TRBD1 (6 bases). The CDR3 runs 16 residues. Per the germline V gene, CDR1 is SGHVS and CDR2 is FNYEAQ. Between the trimmed V and J ends, which lost 10 bases and 0 bases, there was a span of 21 bases. The CDR3 region is CATSGGAIVLNTEAFF. The CDR3 DNA follows: TGTGCCACCTCGGGGGGGGCGATTGTTTTGAACACTGAAGCTTTCTTT.

Ten or more counts support this clonotype. This sequence joins TRBV20-1 and TRBJ2-5; D uncertain. CDR1 and CDR2 (germline): DFQATT, SNEGSKA (reference sequence). This CDR3 is 15 amino acids long. The ends were cut back, 0 bases at V and 5 bases at J, with 16 bases in the middle. The CDR3 region is CSARDQARSWETQYF. The CDR3 region has the DNA TGCAGTGCTAGAGATCAGGCGCGCTCTTGGGAGACCCAGTACTTC.